The 6 T cell receptor beta chains listed next were all sequenced from one sample in a study of regulatory T cells in long-lasting Graves disease. Time point given: newly diagnosed GD, antithyroid drugs for less than 3 months. The TCR library used RNA extracted from PBMCs. In building TCR beta libraries, iRepertoire HTBI primers were used together with Arm-PCR of CDR3 regions. Each CDR3 protein is one row after TCRdb ran MiXCR on the multiplex PCR reads. The sample gives about 540,000 distinct CDR3 sequences, approximately 13% of which show up once; about 10% is in the top ten. The sample was also reused in another study, on T cells in Graves' hyperthyroidism and ophthalmopathy.

This sample comprised peripheral blood mononuclear cells (PBMCs), obtained at new diagnosis, from a patient treated with antithyroid drugs. The source is a young man with Graves disease.

As regards this clonotype: This sequence may be a read error, since a much larger clone differs from it by one base. The chain joins TRBV20-1 to TRBJ1-1, with 7 bases fitting TRBD1. V lost 2 bases to trimming and J lost 1 base; unmatched junction nucleotides: 7. Germline CDR1 is DFQATT and CDR2 is SNEGSKA (reference sequence). The CDR3 runs 15 residues. The CDR3 nucleotides read TGCAGTGCTAGATCAGGGGGACCTACGAACACTGAAGCTTTCTTT. This codes for CSARSGGPTNTEAFF.

This chain connects TRBV5-4 to TRBJ2-1; D uncertain. CDR1 and CDR2 (germline): SGHNT, YYREEE (reference sequence). Trimming left V 0 bases short and J 7 bases short, with 14 bases between. The length of the CDR3 is 15 residues. DNA for the CDR3: TGTGCCAGCAGCTTGGGGTGGGATAGAGGAAATGAGCAGTTCTTC. It codes for CASSLGWDRGNEQFF.

This clonotype was counted many times. This CDR3 is CASSGLAGAKNIQYF. The CDR3 DNA reads TGTGCCAGCAGTGGTCTCGCGGGAGCCAAAAACATTCAGTACTTC. The rearrangement joins TRBV6-2 or TRBV6-3 to TRBJ2-4; weak D call: TRBD2 (5 bases). The V gene's germline CDR1 is MNHEY and CDR2 SVGEGT. This CDR3 contains 15 residues. Trimming pared 5 bases from V and 0 bases from J, leaving 11 bases between.

V and J are TRBV4-1 and TRBJ1-1; no clear D. V was shortened by 1 base and J by 2 bases, with 8 bases between the two germline ends. This CDR3 contains 14 residues. Germline loops: CDR1 MGHRA, CDR2 YSYEKL. The CDR3 loop reads CASSQVRHNTEAFF. CDR3 DNA sequence: TGCGCCAGCAGCCAAGTTCGGCACAACACTGAAGCTTTCTTT.

This clonotype has a count of ten or more. This sequence joins TRBV11-2 and TRBJ2-1; TRBD2 matches at 11 bases. CDR1 and CDR2 from the germline V gene are SGHAT and FQNNGV. The CDR3 runs to 15 residues. Losses at the gene ends were 4 bases for V and 8 bases for J; bases not matched to a gene: 7. The CDR3 DNA is TGTGCCAGCAGCTCAACTAGCGGGAGAGAGGATGAGCAGTTCTTC. This codes for CASSSTSGREDEQFF.

Comment on this clonotype: A much larger clone differs from this one at a single base, so this may be a read error. The J gene is TRBJ2-3, the V gene TRBV6-1; unclear D gene. CDR1 is MNHNS and CDR2 is SASEGT in the germline V gene. This CDR3 is built from 12 residues. V lost 2 bases and J 5 bases, leaving 5 bases between the germline ends. CDR3 DNA: TGTGCCAGCAGTGAAAACAGAGATACGCAGTATTTT. Translating gives CASSENRDTQYF.